This entry features one TCR beta chain sequence. This sample was taken from a study of blood T cell repertoires in COVID-19. Profiled with immunoSEQ multiplex PCR; TCRdb holds only in-frame clones, not every one. Of about 120,000 clones in the sample, 75% to 85% were seen once. J lost 4 bases, V lost 3 bases, and 6 bases had no gene match. The CDR3 is 14 amino acids. Germline V gives CDR1 SGHTA, CDR2 FQGNSA. The chain employs TRBV7-2 and TRBJ2-7; the match to TRBD2 covers 7 bases. This sequence originates from a human donor in a cohort sampled during active COVID-19. The sequencing sample was made of peripheral blood. The CDR3 nucleotides read TGTGCCAGCAGCTTTAGGGAGGGTAGTTACGAGCAGTACTTC. Amino acids: CASSFREGSYEQYF.